These 10 T cell receptor beta chains were sequenced from one sample in a study of blood T cell repertoires in COVID-19. The protocol was immunoSEQ multiplex PCR, while the TCRdb copy is restricted to in-frame clones and leaves out a portion. The sample has approximately 190,000 clones; roughly 81% are singletons. The sample taken for sequencing was peripheral blood. The source of these receptors is a woman aged 70 to 79 with active or convalescent COVID-19.

The chain employs TRBV6-5 and TRBJ2-7, with TRBD1 matching 7 bases. The CDR3 consists of 14 residues. Germline assignment: CDR1 MNHEY and CDR2 SVGAGI. Unmatched junction bases numbered 8, after V lost 6 bases and J lost 3 bases. The CDR3 protein is CASSRTGRGYEQYF. In DNA form, the CDR3 reads TGTGCCAGCAGCCGGACAGGACGAGGCTACGAGCAGTACTTC.

J is TRBJ2-1 and V is TRBV9; D call uncertain. V was clipped by 7 bases and J by 0 bases, with 14 bases between them. The CDR3 totals 15 residues. The germline CDR1 and CDR2 sequences are SGDLS and YYNGEE. As DNA, the CDR3 is TGTGCCAGCTCCCGACGACACAGCTCCTACAATGAGCAGTTCTTC. Protein sequence: CASSRRHSSYNEQFF.

As to this clone: Other DNA sequences from this sample encode an identical CDR3 as well. V and J are TRBV27 and TRBJ1-6, with D possibly being TRBD1 (6 bases). Per the germline V gene, CDR1 is MNHEY and CDR2 is SMNVEV (reference sequence). The CDR3 covers 16 residues. The ends were cut back, 9 bases at V and 2 bases at J, with 17 bases in the middle. The DNA for the CDR3 is TGTGCCAGTAGTATGTCAGGGGTCGCCTATAATTCACCCCTCCACTTT. As protein: CASSMSGVAYNSPLHF.

This clone was counted between two and nine times. This chain joins TRBV2 and TRBJ1-6, with D perhaps TRBD1 (6 bases). The CDR3 loop spans 14 amino acids. Trimming left V 6 bases short and J 9 bases short, with 15 bases between. Germline assignment: CDR1 SNHLY and CDR2 FYNNEI. In DNA form, the CDR3 reads TGTGCCAGCAGAGGGGACACGGGCGCTTCACCCCTCCACTTT. This translates into CASRGDTGASPLHF.

This clone was detected once. The chain joins TRBV2 to TRBJ1-1; D gene ambiguous. The V gene lost 8 bases and the J gene lost 4 bases, with 14 bases spanning the gap. Germline CDR1 is SNHLY and CDR2 is FYNNEI. CDR3 length: 13 residues. CDR3 sequence (DNA): TGTGCCAGCCGTCGACGGGAGGCCACTGAAGCTTTCTTT. This sequence encodes CASRRREATEAFF.

The V and J genes are TRBV29-1 and TRBJ2-7; the match to TRBD2 covers 8 bases. The CDR3 totals 14 residues. Unmatched junction bases numbered 10, after V lost 7 bases and J lost 2 bases. Germline loops: CDR1 SQVTM, CDR2 ANQGSEA. CDR3 in DNA: TGCAGCGCTATGGAAGCGGGAGCGACCTACGAGCAGTACTTC. Residues: CSAMEAGATYEQYF.

This clone was detected only once. The CDR3 protein is CASSEDGMRGYTF. The CDR3 bases are TGTGCCAGCAGCGAGGACGGGATGAGGGGCTACACCTTC. The chain carries TRBV5-4 and TRBJ1-2; D unresolved. The germline CDR1 and CDR2 sequences are SGHNT and YYREEE (reference sequence). The CDR3 spans 13 residues. Trimming pared 4 bases from V and 8 bases from J, leaving 15 bases between.

This clone appeared once. The J gene is TRBJ1-6, the V gene TRBV6-5; perhaps TRBD1 as D (5 bases). The length of the CDR3 is 15 residues. The V and J ends lost 5 bases and 3 bases respectively, with 11 bases between them. Germline CDR1 MNHEY, CDR2 SVGAGI. The CDR3 coding sequence is TGTGCCAGCAGTACCCGGGGGGACTATAATTCACCCCTCCACTTT. It codes for CASSTRGDYNSPLHF.

V gene TRBV28 combines with J gene TRBJ1-2; D gene unclear. Trimming removed 8 bases from V and 0 bases from J, with 16 bases in between. This CDR3 contains 15 residues. Germline CDR1 and CDR2: MDHEN and SYDVKM. The CDR3 here is CASQKVGRANYGYTF. The CDR3 region has the DNA TGTGCCAGCCAGAAAGTGGGCCGAGCTAACTATGGCTACACCTTC.

This rearrangement joins TRBV2 to TRBJ2-1, with 7 bases matching TRBD1. In germline, CDR1 is SNHLY, CDR2 FYNNEI. This CDR3 is 13 amino acids long. The V segment lost 7 bases and the J segment 9 bases; nucleotides outside the gene matches: 9. CDR3 in amino acids: CASTNTQGPEQFF. The CDR3 nucleotides are TGTGCCAGCACCAACACACAGGGGCCTGAGCAGTTCTTC.